The T cell receptor beta chain described here comes from a study of shared clonotypes between healthy human individuals. Turning to the study itself: Two women and a few men aged 18 to 49 served as donors.

This clone showed up just a few times. Profiling relied on immunoSEQ multiplex PCR, and the TCRdb table lists in-frame clones only, not all of them. The table shows more than 450,000 clones, with 70% to 80% occurring only once. The CDR3 is 16 residues long. Trimming stripped 0 bases from V and 4 bases from J, with 14 bases between. Per germline, CDR1 SGHRS and CDR2 YFSETQ. In unsorted samples, genomic DNA was obtained using approximately 100 million PBMCs. V and J are TRBV5-1 and TRBJ2-1; no definite D call. This sequence originates from a woman in her thirties or forties in good health. Some clones in this sample may be carry-over from other donors' samples. Material: PBMCs. CDR3 residues: CASSLGYSLQYNEQFF. The CDR3 region has the DNA TGCGCCAGCAGCTTGGGTTACTCCCTCCAGTACAATGAGCAGTTCTTC.